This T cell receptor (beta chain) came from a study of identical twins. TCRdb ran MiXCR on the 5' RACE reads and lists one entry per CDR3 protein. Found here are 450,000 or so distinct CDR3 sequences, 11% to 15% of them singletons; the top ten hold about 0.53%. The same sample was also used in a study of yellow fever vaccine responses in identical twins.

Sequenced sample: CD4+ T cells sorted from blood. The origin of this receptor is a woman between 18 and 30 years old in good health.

The CDR3 is CASSIGQGPYEQYF. The CDR3 DNA follows: TGCGCCAGCAGCATCGGACAGGGACCCTACGAGCAGTACTTC. This chain connects TRBV5-1 to TRBJ2-7; 8 positions match TRBD1. Germline V lookup: CDR1 SGHRS, CDR2 YFSETQ. The ends lost 4 bases at V and 2 bases at J; junction bases unmatched: 5. The CDR3 consists of 14 residues.